This paragraph covers one TCR beta chain sequence. Its binding antigen is unknown. Qualities for individual bases were not recorded, and no much larger clone is one base off. Each collaborating institution followed its own protocols to collect whole blood in K2EDTA tubes. For TCRbeta analysis, collaborators shipped samples as frozen whole blood, isolated PBMCs, or DNA extracted from either of those sample types. This specimen comes from a study of blood T cell repertoires in COVID-19 (dated by TCRdb to 2019 to 2021). A note on the overall study: Samples covering the acute and convalescent phases of COVID-19 were provided by collaborators in the United States, Italy and Spain. The samples were drawn from the first 160 participants of the ongoing ImmuneRACE study and from some 1,300 subjects provided by 6 global collaborators. A de-identified subject ID, COVID-19 status, age in years and sex were almost always included in the sample metadata. Where available, HLA class I and class II types were obtained from metadata supplied by the sample provider rather than from assay-based typing. Subjects who had been exposed to COVID-19, were actively infected with it, or had recovered from it provided the deeply sampled blood TCRbeta repertoires that made up the dataset. The repertoires were released in a freely available public database intended as a resource for research on the immune response to SARS-CoV-2. The prospective study material was composed of cDNA or gDNA derived from T cells, B-cell-depleted T cells, or PBMCs.

In the germline V gene (reference sequence), CDR1 corresponds to LNHDA and CDR2 to SQIVND. The CDR3 covers 13 residues, taking in both the cysteine and the phenylalanine. The retained sequence is limited to the CDR3, 39 bases, with the frame set at the first base. V is pared back by 4 bases and J by 3 bases, with 7 bases lying between the germline termini. The immunoSEQ Assay, a bias-controlled multiplex PCR, was used to amplify TCRbeta CDR3 regions from genomic DNA. The paper's data handling went like this. Nucleated cell counts per sample were estimated from amplification of reference gene primers within the assay. Sequence reads were collapsed and filtered to measure the absolute abundance of every unique TCRbeta CDR3 rearrangement. Productive Simpson clonality was computed per sample as the square root of Simpson's diversity index over productive rearrangements. TCRdb provides this immuneACCESS table in a form limited to in-frame rearrangements. Some clones are lacking; in checked studies, under half of them reflect an unresolved V gene, and why the rest are absent is not known. V and J calls and clone size come straight from that table; D and trimming were deduced from the DNA. The sample records about 61,000 clones, roughly 90% of which are singletons. The top ten clonotypes cover about a fifth of the sample.

Results and caveats for the whole study, not just this receptor: Clinical and demographic metadata were provided uncurated, with the amount varying by source and participant.

This sequence uses TRBV19 and TRBJ2-4, and perhaps TRBD2 as D gene, on 5 matching bases. This TCR came from a woman between 50 and 59 years old with active or convalescent COVID-19. The sample consisted of peripheral blood. The nucleotides are TGTGCCAGTAGTACCGGGGACAAAAACATTCAGTACTTC. Translation gives CASSTGDKNIQYF.